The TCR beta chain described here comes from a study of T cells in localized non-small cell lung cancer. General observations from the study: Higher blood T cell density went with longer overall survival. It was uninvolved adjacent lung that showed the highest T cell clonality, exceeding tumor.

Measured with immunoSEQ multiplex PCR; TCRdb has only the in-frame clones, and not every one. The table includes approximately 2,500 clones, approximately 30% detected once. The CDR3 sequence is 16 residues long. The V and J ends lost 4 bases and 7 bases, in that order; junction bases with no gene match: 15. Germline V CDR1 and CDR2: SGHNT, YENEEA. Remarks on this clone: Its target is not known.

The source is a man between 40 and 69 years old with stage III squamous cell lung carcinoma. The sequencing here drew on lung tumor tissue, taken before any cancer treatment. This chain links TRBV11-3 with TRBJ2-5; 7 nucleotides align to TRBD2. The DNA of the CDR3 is TGTGCCAGCAGCTACAGTGGCGGGGGTGGTAGAAGGACCCAGTACTTC. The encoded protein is CASSYSGGGGRRTQYF.